The present T cell receptor beta chain was sequenced within a study of OX40 agonist ivuxolimab in advanced cancers. This clone was recorded a few times. Its antigen is unidentified. Germline CDR1 is KGHSH and CDR2 is LQKENI. The CDR3 covers 16 residues. Trimming took 2 bases from V and 6 from J, leaving 19 bases between them. Method: immunoSEQ multiplex PCR; TCRdb's copy keeps in-frame clones and lacks some. The sample lists around 57,000 clones; around 84% were seen once. General study findings and limits: Both CD4+ and CD8+ T cell populations in blood had undergone clonal expansion by week 6 at 0.1 to 3.0 mg/kg.

The receptor comes from an adult with an advanced solid tumor such as melanoma, head and neck, liver or kidney cancer. Specimen: CD4+ or CD8+ T cells sorted from blood, collected in a trial of the OX40 agonist ivuxolimab. The chain links TRBV18 to TRBJ1-2, with D maybe TRBD1 (6 bases). The CDR3 sequence is CASSPRMEHREHGYTF. The CDR3 region has the DNA TGTGCCAGCTCACCAAGAATGGAACACAGGGAGCATGGCTACACCTTC.